The 27 T cell receptor beta chains listed next were all sequenced from one sample in a study of blood T cell repertoires in COVID-19. Profiling relied on immunoSEQ multiplex PCR, and the TCRdb table lists in-frame clones only, not all of them. The sample has 130,000 to 150,000 clones, 80% to 90% seen once; the top ten hold around 8%. Input material: peripheral blood. The receptors shown here come from a woman aged 55-75 years with COVID-19, enrolled during active disease.

V gene TRBV19 combines with J gene TRBJ1-6; 9 nucleotides align to TRBD1. This CDR3 is 14 amino acids long. The trim removed 4 bases at V and 10 bases at J, leaving 5 bases unmatched. Germline assignment: CDR1 LNHDA and CDR2 SQIVND (reference sequence). This CDR3 reads CASSRQGGNSPLHF. The CDR3, as DNA: TGTGCCAGTAGTAGACAGGGGGGGAACTCACCCCTCCACTTT.

The genes are TRBV27 and TRBJ2-5, with D maybe TRBD2 (5 bases). CDR1 is MNHEY and CDR2 is SMNVEV in the germline V gene (reference sequence). The CDR3 is 12 amino acids. Between the trimmed V and J ends, which lost 3 bases and 5 bases, there was a span of 7 bases. The CDR3 here is CASSFGGETQYF. The CDR3 nucleotides read TGTGCCAGCAGTTTCGGCGGGGAGACCCAGTACTTC.

The V gene is TRBV12-5, the J gene TRBJ2-1; TRBD1 might be the D (5 bases). V gave up 2 bases and J gave up 0 bases, with 23 bases separating them. Germline CDR1 LGHNT, CDR2 FRNRAP. This CDR3 comprises 20 residues. The CDR3 sequence is CASGLFYYPRTPDSYNEQFF. CDR3 DNA: TGTGCTAGTGGTTTGTTCTACTATCCCCGGACACCCGACTCCTACAATGAGCAGTTCTTC.

V is TRBV24-1 and J is TRBJ2-1, with TRBD2 matching 8 bases. After removal of 4 bases from V and 8 bases from J, the junction contained 6 bases not matched to a gene. CDR3 length: 14 amino acids. The germline CDR1 and CDR2 sequences are KGHDR and SFDVKD. The CDR3 bases are TGTGCCACCAGTGAGGGCGGGGGGCGACATGAGCAGTTCTTC. The encoded protein is CATSEGGGRHEQFF.

The chain couples TRBV5-6 to TRBJ2-1; unclear D gene. The CDR3 extends over 17 amino acids. Germline assignment: CDR1 SGHDT and CDR2 YYEEEE. V dropped 2 bases and J dropped 0 bases, with 15 bases sitting between them. The CDR3 loop is CASSFLSASSSYNEQFF. The CDR3 DNA sequence: TGTGCCAGCAGCTTCTTATCGGCCTCTAGCTCCTACAATGAGCAGTTCTTC.

This chain joins TRBV24-1 and TRBJ2-7, with a weak D call TRBD2 (5 bases). Germline assignment: CDR1 KGHDR and CDR2 SFDVKD. Trimming pared 6 bases from V and 2 bases from J, leaving 13 bases between. The CDR3 has 14 amino acids. The CDR3 bases are TGTGCCACCAGTTCCCGGGATCCACCCTACGAGCAGTACTTC. Amino acids: CATSSRDPPYEQYF.

The CDR3 DNA sequence: TGTGCCATCTCGACAGGGGGCATCACCGGGGAGCTGTTTTTT. Protein product: CAISTGGITGELFF. The chain combines TRBV10-3 with TRBJ2-2; 10 bases fit TRBD1. J gave up 4 bases and V 8 bases, and 4 bases lay outside the gene matches. CDR1 ENHRY and CDR2 SYGVKD come from the germline V gene. The CDR3 loop spans 14 amino acids.

This chain uses TRBV2 with TRBJ2-5; TRBD2 is a possible D gene (6 bases). Germline CDR1 SNHLY, CDR2 FYNNEI. CDR3 length: 12 amino acids. Trimming shortened V by 6 bases and J by 3 bases, and 8 bases separated the two germline ends. CDR3 nucleotides: TGTGCCAGCAGCGGGGGAGAAGAGACCCAGTACTTC. Its protein product is CASSGGEETQYF.

The genes are TRBV5-1 and TRBJ2-1, with 11 bases identical to TRBD2. The CDR3 length is 15 residues. Germline V CDR1 and CDR2: SGHRS, YFSETQ. The V segment lost 4 bases and the J segment 9 bases; nucleotides outside the gene matches: 9. The CDR3 region has the DNA TGCGCCAGCAGCGCGACTAGCGGGGAGTCCAGTGAGCAGTTCTTC. Its translation is CASSATSGESSEQFF.

The V gene is TRBV28, the J gene TRBJ1-6, with a possible D match to TRBD1 (5 bases). Per the germline V gene, CDR1 is MDHEN and CDR2 is SYDVKM. The CDR3 spans 12 residues. The germline V and J ends were trimmed by 8 bases and 8 bases, with 10 bases remaining between them. DNA for the CDR3: TGTGCCAGCCAGGGTGGGGATTCACCCCTCCACTTT. Translating gives CASQGGDSPLHF.

The chain uses TRBV7-8 and TRBJ1-2; D not certain. The CDR3 sequence is 13 residues long. Trimming stripped 2 bases from V and 4 bases from J, with 8 bases between. Per the germline V gene, CDR1 is SGHVS and CDR2 is FQNEAQ. CDR3: CASSLQDFYGYTF. CDR3 DNA sequence: TGTGCCAGCAGCTTACAGGACTTCTATGGCTACACCTTC.

This chain links TRBV2 with TRBJ2-2; TRBD2 is a possible D gene (5 bases). CDR3 length: 17 residues. The V end lost 2 bases, the J end lost 1 base, and 14 bases lay between the germline ends. Germline values: CDR1 SNHLY, CDR2 FYNNEI. The CDR3 loop reads CASSESFGRLNTGELFF. Written as DNA, the CDR3 is TGTGCCAGCAGTGAAAGTTTTGGGAGATTGAACACCGGGGAGCTGTTTTTT.

V usage is TRBV18 and J usage is TRBJ1-1, with 7 bases matching TRBD1. Germline CDR1 is KGHSH and CDR2 is LQKENI. The CDR3 is 15 amino acids. V lost 2 bases, J lost 7 bases, and 10 bases stayed unmatched. The DNA of the CDR3 is TGTGCCAGCTCACCAATAGTGACAGGGCAGATTGAAGCTTTCTTT. Encoded protein: CASSPIVTGQIEAFF. Full variable domain (missing parts from reference TRBV18 and TRBJ1-1): NAGVMQNPRHLVRRRGQEARLRCSPMKGHSHVYWYRQLPEEGLKFMVYLQKENIIDESGMPKERFSAEFPKEGPSILRIQQVVRGDSAAYFCASSPIVTGQIEAFFGQGTRLTVV.

A remark on this clone: The germline gene is not matched at one end of the junction; a read error may be the cause. V is TRBV2 and J is TRBJ2-2; no definite D call. CDR3 length: 15 amino acids. Per germline, CDR1 SNHLY and CDR2 FYNNEI. The CDR3 is CASREGRLNTGELFF. The CDR3 DNA follows: TGTGCCAGCAGAGAAGGACGACTGAACACCGGGGAGCTGTTTTTT.

This sequence joins TRBV6-6 and TRBJ1-1; maybe TRBD1 (5 bases). The germline V gene encodes CDR1 MNHNY and CDR2 SVGAGI (reference sequence). The CDR3 totals 16 residues. V dropped 4 bases and J dropped 3 bases, with 18 bases sitting between them. CDR3 nucleotide sequence: TGTGCCAGCAGTTCCGACCCCGGGGGGGAACACACTGAAGCTTTCTTT. Translated, it gives CASSSDPGGEHTEAFF.

This CDR3 is CASRGTIDLTDTQYF. The CDR3 coding sequence is TGTGCCAGTAGGGGGACTATCGATCTCACAGATACGCAGTATTTT. This rearrangement joins TRBV19 to TRBJ2-3; 7 bases align to TRBD2. Germline CDR1 and CDR2: LNHDA and SQIVND (reference sequence). J lost 2 bases, V lost 6 bases, and 8 bases had no gene match. The CDR3 length is 15 residues.

The chain employs TRBV2 and TRBJ1-2; 9 bases fit TRBD1. Trimming took 6 bases from V and 4 from J; bases not matched to a gene: 6. The CDR3 is 14 amino acids. Germline CDR1 is SNHLY and CDR2 is FYNNEI. The CDR3 region is CASRGTGSGYGYTF. The CDR3 nucleotides are TGTGCCAGCAGGGGGACAGGGTCGGGCTATGGCTACACCTTC.

This chain joins TRBV7-9 and TRBJ2-3; 8 bases align to TRBD1. The ends lost 5 bases at V and 0 bases at J; junction bases unmatched: 7. The CDR3 consists of 16 residues. CDR1 is SEHNR and CDR2 is FQNEAQ in the germline V gene (reference sequence). The CDR3 region has the DNA TGTGCCAGCAGCCCCGACAGGGGAGGTAGCACAGATACGCAGTATTTT. Its translation is CASSPDRGGSTDTQYF. The variable domain in full, with the rest retrieved from reference TRBV7-9 and TRBJ2-3, is DTGVSQNPRHKITKRGQNVTFRCDPISEHNRLYWYRQTLGQGPEFLTYFQNEAQLEKSRLLSDRFSAERPKGSFSTLEIQRTEQGDSAMYLCASSPDRGGSTDTQYFGPGTRLTVL.

This chain uses TRBV6-5 with TRBJ2-1, with 12 bases that match TRBD2. The CDR3 is 15 residues long. Germline assignment: CDR1 MNHEY and CDR2 SVGAGI. J was trimmed by 6 bases and V by 6 bases; bases with no gene match: 6. The CDR3 reads CASSPLLAGGNEQFF. CDR3 sequence (DNA): TGTGCCAGCAGCCCACTACTAGCGGGGGGCAATGAGCAGTTCTTC.

With respect to this clone: Additional DNA sequences in this sample encode the identical CDR3. The genes are TRBV6-1 and TRBJ1-6; possibly TRBD1 for D (6 bases). The ends were cut back, 3 bases at V and 7 bases at J, with 10 bases in the middle. There are 14 residues in the CDR3. CDR1 is MNHNS and CDR2 is SASEGT in the germline V gene. CDR3 sequence: CASSDRQANSPLHF. The CDR3 DNA reads TGTGCCAGCAGTGACCGACAGGCCAATTCACCCCTCCACTTT.

This chain uses TRBV27 with TRBJ2-7; 9 bases map to TRBD1. CDR3 length: 15 amino acids. Germline values: CDR1 MNHEY, CDR2 SMNVEV (reference sequence). V shed 5 bases, J shed 7 bases, and the junction held 12 bases outside the gene matches. In DNA, the CDR3 is TGTGCCAGCAGTCCAATCTACAGGGGGCTAAGAGAGCAGTACTTC. Protein: CASSPIYRGLREQYF.

The chain uses TRBV19 and TRBJ1-2; D call uncertain. Looked up from germline, CDR1 is LNHDA and CDR2 is SQIVND (reference sequence). The CDR3 totals 14 residues. V lost 3 bases and J 5 bases, leaving 13 bases between the germline ends. This chain's CDR3 is CASSMGDAVYGYTF. The CDR3 DNA sequence: TGTGCCAGTAGTATGGGAGATGCGGTGTATGGCTACACCTTC.

J is TRBJ2-5 and V is TRBV25-1; D gene uncertain. The CDR3 consists of 17 residues. Trimming shortened V by 1 base and J by 4 bases, and 19 bases separated the two germline ends. Germline lookup yields CDR1 MGHDK and CDR2 SYGVNS. The CDR3 reads CASSESGRLARGETQYF. The CDR3 DNA follows: TGTGCCAGCAGTGAATCGGGTCGCTTAGCCCGCGGAGAGACCCAGTACTTC. The full variable domain, rest sourced from reference TRBV25-1 and TRBJ2-5, is EADIYQTPRYLVIGTGKKITLECSQTMGHDKMYWYQQDPGMELHLIHYSYGVNSTEKGDLSSESTVSRIRTEHFPLTLESARPSHTSQYLCASSESGRLARGETQYFGPGTRLLVL.

The chain combines TRBV10-2 with TRBJ2-2; TRBD1 is a possible D gene (5 bases). Germline V CDR1 and CDR2: WSHSY, SAAADI. V was shortened by 7 bases and J by 5 bases, with 14 bases between the two germline ends. The CDR3 spans 14 residues. The CDR3 DNA sequence: TGCGCCAGCACCCAGGGTGGGCTGACCGGGGAGCTGTTTTTT. As protein: CASTQGGLTGELFF.

V and J are TRBV14 and TRBJ2-3, with unresolved D. V lost 0 bases and J lost 2, with 6 bases in between. Looked up from germline, CDR1 is SGHDN and CDR2 is FVKESK. This CDR3 has 14 residues. CDR3 amino acids: CASSQDRYTDTQYF. DNA for the CDR3: TGTGCCAGCAGCCAAGATCGCTACACAGATACGCAGTATTTT.

This rearrangement joins TRBV5-1 to TRBJ2-3, with 8 bases identical to TRBD2. This CDR3 comprises 14 residues. With 4 bases clipped from V and 5 bases from J, the junction kept 6 bases outside the gene matches. From germline, CDR1 is SGHRS and CDR2 YFSETQ. CDR3 coding DNA: TGCGCCAGCAGCCCCGGGGCGGGAGGAGATACGCAGTATTTT. Translation gives CASSPGAGGDTQYF.

The chain is built from TRBV7-2 and TRBJ2-5; D is ambiguous. Trimming shortened V by 4 bases and J by 5 bases, and 14 bases separated the two germline ends. CDR1 is SGHTA and CDR2 is FQGNSA in the germline V gene. The CDR3 length is 14 residues. The CDR3 loop reads CASSSHTLWETQYF. In DNA form, the CDR3 reads TGTGCCAGCAGCTCCCATACCCTATGGGAGACCCAGTACTTC.